This T cell receptor (beta chain) emerged from a study of vaccination and CD4 T cells after COVID-19 (dated by TCRdb to 2022 to 2024). At the level of the whole study: SARS-CoV-2 positivity had been established in the convalescent patients by nasal swab PCR, and mild disease was recorded in about 9 of these patients and severe disease in one. The convalescent cohort included six males and four females, with two Hispanic individuals, seven Caucasians, two Asians and one multiracial person. Two doses of either the Pfizer-BioNTech BNT162b2 vaccine (n=8) or the Moderna mRNA-1273 vaccine (n=2) were administered to participants. Post-COVID blood samples from convalescent patients were collected a median of roughly 100 days after diagnosis, with a range of roughly 30 to 170 days. Post-vaccine blood samples were obtained a median of around 74 days after the second vaccine dose, with a range of about 14 to 250 days. For three convalescent patients, samples were collected at an early post-vaccination timepoint (day 14) as well as at a late post-vaccination timepoint (days 161 to 241). Culture stimuli were overlapping spike peptide pools from SARS-CoV-2 and from the common cold coronaviruses HCoV-NL63, HCoV-OC43 and HCoV-229E. Control cultures used a CEFX viral epitope pool as positive control, an HIV-1 Nef peptide pool as negative control, or no peptide. The spike-specific CD4+ TCR repertoire was compared before and after mRNA vaccination in about nine COVID-19 convalescent patients and a handful of infection-naive healthy vaccine recipients. What the work shows at the level of the full study, not this receptor alone: Relatively few convalescent patients were included in the study, and early timepoints after natural infection were not analyzed. The median count of SARS-CoV-2-reactive clonotypes went up from 20 to 25 after infection to approximately 40 after vaccination, although the change was not significant. In convalescent patients, a median approximately 89% of post-vaccine SARS-CoV-2-reactive clones were detected only after vaccination, suggesting vaccine-specific priming. Nearly all vaccine-specific clones in convalescent patients (304 of 307) were mono-reactive for SARS-CoV-2 spike rather than cross-reactive with common cold coronaviruses.

What this sample's time point label stands for: late sampling 161 to 241 days after vaccination in three convalescent patients. The treatment or condition label here, explained by the study, means: 10-day PBMC culture with coronavirus spike peptide pools or control peptides (ViraFEST assay). The study used the ViraFEST assay, which expanded antigen-specific T cells with peptide pools and then identified expanded clonotypes by TCR sequencing. Positive SARS-CoV-2 PCR tests in the convalescent patients dated from March to December 2020, before Alpha, Beta and Delta variants emerged in the United States. Each well held millions of PBMCs cultured in IMDM containing roughly 5% human AB serum and 9 to 10 IU/ml IL-2, with about 10 ug/ml peptide pools added. On days 3 and 7, half of the culture medium was replaced with fresh IL-2-containing medium. CD4+ T cells were isolated after roughly 10 days of culture through negative selection using the EasySep CD4+ T cell isolation kit. Ficoll-Paque Plus gradient centrifugation was used to isolate PBMCs from whole blood, and the isolated PBMCs were then either used fresh or cryopreserved at -140C. Triplicate wells were generally used for each culture condition.

CDR1 and CDR2, looked up from the germline V gene, are MNHEY and SVGAGI. The CDR3 runs 16 amino acids, cysteine and phenylalanine included. This entry keeps only the CDR3 DNA: 48 bases, framed from base 1. V loses 7 bases, J loses 2 bases, and the germline ends lie 20 bases apart. As to this clonotype: The antigen this receptor binds is unknown. No base-level quality is on record; no much larger clone is a single base apart.

The library was built by means of PCR. DNA from cultured CD4+ T cells was subjected to TCR sequencing with the Oncomine TCR Beta short-read assay at the Johns Hopkins FTIC core. The QIAamp micro DNA kit was used to extract genomic DNA from the cultured CD4+ T cells. Oncomine TCR Beta libraries from cultured CD4+ T cells were pooled with unique dual indexes and sequenced on an Illumina iSeq 100. The paper's data handling went like this. Non-productive sequences were removed, and CDR3s not starting with C, not ending with F or W, or shorter than 7 amino acids were discarded. Antigen-specific clonotypes were identified with the MANAFEST web application by comparing peptide-stimulated wells with reference and other culture wells. For a clone to be called positive, the clone needed an FDR below 0.05, an odds ratio above 5, and a productive frequency above 0.1% in at least two of three replicate wells. Clonotypes that were significantly expanded in both SARS-CoV-2 spike wells and at least one common cold coronavirus spike condition were defined as cross-reactive. Similarity between CDR3 sequences was evaluated in R version 3.6.1 using Levenshtein distances (stringdist) and unrooted phylogenetic trees (ape). TCRdb reprocessing: public reads trimmed at Q25 with fastp, clones called with MiXCR, in-frame beta chains kept. Every distinct CDR3 protein forms one entry, paired with its most common genes and DNA. These V and J calls are TCRdb output, not the study's own analysis. This sample is represented by approximately 17,000 distinct CDR3 sequences; around 50% of them were singletons. The leading ten clones occupy around 18% of the sample.

The source of this sequence is a human donor who had recovered from COVID-19. The chain was built from TRBV6-5 and TRBJ2-5, with the D assignment possibly TRBD1 or TRBD2, given 5 matching bases for each. Sequences were derived from CD4+ T cells from blood, cultured in vitro, sampled about 7 months after SARS-CoV-2 vaccination. The DNA reads TGTGCCAGCACCAGACTAAACCAAGGGGTTCAAGAGACCCAGTACTTC. It specifies CASTRLNQGVQETQYF.